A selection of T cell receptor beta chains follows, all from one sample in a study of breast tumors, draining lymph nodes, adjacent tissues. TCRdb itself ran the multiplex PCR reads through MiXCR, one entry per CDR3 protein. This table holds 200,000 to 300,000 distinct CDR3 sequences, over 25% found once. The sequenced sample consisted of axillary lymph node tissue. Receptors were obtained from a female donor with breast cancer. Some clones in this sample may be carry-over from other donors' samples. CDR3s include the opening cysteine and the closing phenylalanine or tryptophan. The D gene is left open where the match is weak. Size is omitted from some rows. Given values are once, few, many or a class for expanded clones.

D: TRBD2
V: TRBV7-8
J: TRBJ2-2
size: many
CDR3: CASSPWTSGSNTGELFF
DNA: TGTGCCAGCAGCCCTTGGACTAGCGGGAGCAACACCGGGGAGCTGTTTTTT

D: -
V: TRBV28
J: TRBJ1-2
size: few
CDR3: CASSPRTLGGGYTF
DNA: TGTGCCAGCAGTCCCAGGACCTTGGGGGGTGGCTACACCTTC

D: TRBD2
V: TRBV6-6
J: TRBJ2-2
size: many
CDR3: CASSYVVGGTGELFF
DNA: TGTGCCAGCAGTTACGTAGTCGGGGGGACCGGGGAGCTGTTTTTT

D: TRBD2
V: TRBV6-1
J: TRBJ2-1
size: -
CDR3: CASSDLRRTSGTYNEQFF
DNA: TGTGCCAGCAGTGACCTACGACGGACTAGCGGGACCTACAATGAGCAGTTCTTC

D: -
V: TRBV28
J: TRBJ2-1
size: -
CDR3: CASSPTYNEQLF
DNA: TGTGCCAGCAGCCCTACCTACAATGAGCAGCTCTTC

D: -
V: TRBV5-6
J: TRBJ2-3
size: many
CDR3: CASSLGLHTDTQYF
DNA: TGTGCCAGCAGCTTGGGACTCCACACAGATACGCAGTATTTT

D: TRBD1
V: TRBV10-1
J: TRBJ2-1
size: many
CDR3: CASSENRGSSYNEQFF
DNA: TGCGCCAGCAGTGAGAACAGGGGGAGCTCCTACAATGAGCAGTTCTTC

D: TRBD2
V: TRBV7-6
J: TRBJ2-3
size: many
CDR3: CASSASGLAGADTQYF
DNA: TGTGCCAGCAGCGCATCGGGACTAGCGGGAGCAGATACGCAGTATTTT

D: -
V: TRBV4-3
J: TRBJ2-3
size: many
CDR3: CASSQDPPGGLADTQYF
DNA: TGCGCCAGCAGCCAAGATCCCCCCGGGGGTCTGGCAGATACGCAGTATTTT

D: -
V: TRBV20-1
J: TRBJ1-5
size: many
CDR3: CSARAGDQPQHF
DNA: TGCAGTGCTAGAGCAGGGGATCAGCCCCAGCATTTT

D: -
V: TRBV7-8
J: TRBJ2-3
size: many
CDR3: CASSPRGYSTDTQYF
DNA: TGTGCCAGCAGCCCCCGGGGTTATAGCACAGATACGCAGTATTTT

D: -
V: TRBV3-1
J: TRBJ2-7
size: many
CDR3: CASSQVSQEEYEQYF
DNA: TGTGCCAGCAGCCAAGTGAGCCAGGAAGAGTACGAGCAGTACTTC

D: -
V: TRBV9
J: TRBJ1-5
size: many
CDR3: CASSVSGHNNQPQHF
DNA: TGTGCCAGCAGCGTATCCGGACACAACAATCAGCCCCAGCATTTT

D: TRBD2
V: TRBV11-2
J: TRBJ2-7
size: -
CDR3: CASSLQWEGLYEQYF
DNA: TGTGCCAGCAGCTTACAGTGGGAGGGCCTCTACGAGCAGTACTTC

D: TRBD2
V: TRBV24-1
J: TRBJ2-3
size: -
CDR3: CATSGLTSGRADTRYF
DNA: TGTGCCACCAGTGGTTTGACTAGCGGGAGGGCCGATACGCGGTATTTT

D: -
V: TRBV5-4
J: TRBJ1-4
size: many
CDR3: CASSFGGRNEKLFF
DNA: TGTGCCAGCAGCTTCGGCGGAAGAAATGAAAAACTGTTTTTT

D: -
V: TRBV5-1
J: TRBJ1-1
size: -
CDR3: CAGSSDIGFSNTEAFF
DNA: TGCGCCGGCAGCTCGGACATAGGCTTTTCCAACACTGAAGCTTTCTTT

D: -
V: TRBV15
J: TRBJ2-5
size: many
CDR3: CATKRGTSQETQYF
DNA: TGTGCCACCAAACGGGGGACCAGCCAAGAGACCCAGTACTTC

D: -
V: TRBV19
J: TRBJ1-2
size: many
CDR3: CASSPERDYGYTF
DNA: TGTGCCAGTAGCCCGGAACGTGACTATGGCTACACCTTC

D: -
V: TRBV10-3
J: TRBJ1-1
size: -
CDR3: CAISGGVTEALF
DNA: TGTGCCATCAGTGGGGGAGTCACTGAAGCTCTCTTT

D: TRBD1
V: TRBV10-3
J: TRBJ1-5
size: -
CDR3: CAISGTGSSNQPQHF
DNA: TGTGCCATCAGCGGGACAGGGTCTAGCAATCAGCCCCAGCATTTT

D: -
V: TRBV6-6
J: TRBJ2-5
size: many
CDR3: CASSYASGASQETQYF
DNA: TGTGCCAGCAGTTACGCTTCAGGGGCGTCCCAAGAGACCCAGTACTTC

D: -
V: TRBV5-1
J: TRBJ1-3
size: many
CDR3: CASSLVGQNSGNTIYF
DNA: TGCGCCAGCAGCTTGGTAGGTCAGAACTCTGGAAACACCATATATTTT